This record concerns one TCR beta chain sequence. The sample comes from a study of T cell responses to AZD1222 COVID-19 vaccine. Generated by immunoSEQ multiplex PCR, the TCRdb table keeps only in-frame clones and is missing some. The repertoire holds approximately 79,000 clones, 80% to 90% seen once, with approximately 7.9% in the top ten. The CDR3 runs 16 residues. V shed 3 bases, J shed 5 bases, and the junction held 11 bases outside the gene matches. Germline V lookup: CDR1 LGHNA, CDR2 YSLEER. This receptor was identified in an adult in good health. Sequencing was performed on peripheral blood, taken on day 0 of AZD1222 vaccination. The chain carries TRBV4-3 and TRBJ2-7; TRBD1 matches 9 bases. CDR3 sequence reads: CASSQETGTGSHEQYF. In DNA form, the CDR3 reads TGCGCCAGCAGCCAGGAAACCGGGACAGGGTCGCACGAGCAGTACTTC.